These 10 T cell receptor beta chains were sequenced from one sample in a study of cytomegalovirus exposure and HLA in healthy donors. It was with 60 Vbeta and 13 Jbeta primers that the PCR ran. Libraries were prepared by immunoSEQ multiplex PCR; TCRdb keeps only in-frame clonotypes and omits some of them. The sample lists some 98,000 clones; roughly two thirds were seen once. The sequencing sample was made of PBMCs. The receptors here all came from a man aged 50-60 years in good health and CMV-seronegative.

This clone appeared a single time. This chain links TRBV13 with TRBJ2-3, with TRBD2 identical over 13 bases. The CDR3 is 16 residues long. V dropped 5 bases and J dropped 8; count of bases not matched to a gene: 10. Germline V lookup: CDR1 PRHDT, CDR2 FYEKMQ (reference sequence). CDR3 coding DNA: TGTGCCAGCAGCGCCGGACTAGCGGGAGTAGGGGCTACGCAGTATTTT. It translates to CASSAGLAGVGATQYF.

The chain has TRBV18 and TRBJ2-3; TRBD1 matches at 9 bases. The germline gives CDR1 KGHSH, CDR2 LQKENI. The length of the CDR3 is 17 residues. V gave up 4 bases and J gave up 3 bases; unmatched junction bases: 11. The CDR3 sequence: CASSLTRDRVPTDTQYF. DNA of the CDR3: TGTGCCAGCTCACTCACCCGGGACAGGGTCCCAACAGATACGCAGTATTTT.

The V and J genes are TRBV4-1 and TRBJ2-2, with 11 bases aligning to TRBD2. This CDR3 is built from 18 residues. Germline-derived CDR1 and CDR2 are MGHRA and YSYEKL. Unmatched junction bases numbered 9, after V lost 0 bases and J lost 6 bases. DNA of the CDR3: TGCGCCAGCAGCCAAGATCTTCGACTAGCGGGGTTCGCCGGGGAGCTGTTTTTT. As protein: CASSQDLRLAGFAGELFF.

The V call is TRBV4-2, the J call TRBJ2-1, with 8 bases matching TRBD2. CDR3 length: 18 amino acids. In germline, CDR1 is LGHNA, CDR2 YNFKEQ. Losses at the gene ends were 1 base for V and 10 bases for J; bases not matched to a gene: 18. The DNA of the CDR3 is TGTGCCAGCAGCCAAGGAGGGTGGGCGGGGGGTCCTTCAGCGGAGCAGTTCTTC. It translates to CASSQGGWAGGPSAEQFF.

The V and J genes are TRBV7-6 and TRBJ1-1; no reliable D call. Trimming shortened V by 1 base and J by 1 base, and 7 bases separated the two germline ends. The CDR3 has 14 residues. The germline gives CDR1 SGHVS, CDR2 FNYEAQ. The CDR3 DNA reads as TGTGCCAGCAGCTTAGGAGAAGCGAACACTGAAGCTTTCTTT. Amino acid sequence: CASSLGEANTEAFF.

The rearrangement links TRBV6-5 to TRBJ2-4; 11 nucleotides align to TRBD2. Germline V gene data show CDR1 as MNHEY and CDR2 as SVGAGI. The length of the CDR3 is 16 residues. V trimming: 2 bases; J trimming: 9 bases; junction bases outside the gene matches: 9. The CDR3 bases are TGTGCCAGCAGTTACCTTAGCGGGAGGGCCCGAGGCATTCAGTACTTC. Translated, it gives CASSYLSGRARGIQYF.

The chain couples TRBV15 to TRBJ1-2; 7 bases map to TRBD1. The CDR3 totals 15 residues. Germline CDR1 and CDR2: LNHNV and YYDKDF (reference sequence). V shed 1 base, J shed 2 bases, and the junction held 4 bases outside the gene matches. This chain's CDR3 is CATSRGPGQNYGYTF. For the CDR3, the DNA is TGTGCCACCAGCAGAGGTCCGGGACAGAACTATGGCTACACCTTC.

The chain couples TRBV4-1 to TRBJ1-3; D is perhaps TRBD1 (5 bases). The V end lost 5 bases, the J end lost 0 bases, and 14 bases lay between the germline ends. The CDR3 is 16 residues long. Germline-derived CDR1 and CDR2 are MGHRA and YSYEKL. Here the CDR3 DNA reads TGCGCCAGCAGCTTAATGACCGACAGCTCTGGAAACACCATATATTTT. Encoded protein: CASSLMTDSSGNTIYF.

In its sample, this clone ranks as medium-sized. V and J are TRBV4-3 and TRBJ2-1; 7 bases fit TRBD2. V lost 0 bases and J lost 4; bases outside the gene matches: 9. CDR1 and CDR2 from the germline V gene are LGHNA and YSLEER. The CDR3 contains 17 residues. The CDR3 is CASSQDWDYSGYNEQFF. As DNA, the CDR3 is TGCGCCAGCAGCCAAGATTGGGACTACAGCGGGTACAATGAGCAGTTCTTC.

The gene calls are TRBV5-1 and TRBJ2-7; TRBD1 might be the D (5 bases). Germline CDR1 is SGHRS and CDR2 is YFSETQ. Trimming left V 0 bases short and J 6 bases short, with 16 bases between. The CDR3 runs to 15 residues. The CDR3 loop is CASSLDTSRVSEQYF. DNA of the CDR3: TGCGCCAGCAGCTTGGACACTTCCAGGGTTTCCGAGCAGTACTTC.